This T cell receptor beta chain came from a study of blood T cell repertoires in COVID-19. As for the study in general: Whether acute or convalescent, the COVID-19 samples came from the United States, Italy and Spain. Nucleic acid was either cDNA or gDNA, and it came from T cells, B-cell-depleted T cells, or PBMCs.

The CDR3 is 15 amino acids. V trimming: 3 bases; J trimming: 4 bases; junction bases outside the gene matches: 6. The germline CDR1 and CDR2 sequences are KGHSH and LQKENI. This table comes from immunoSEQ multiplex PCR, and its TCRdb copy is limited to in-frame clones, with some not included. The sample includes under 55,000 clones, roughly 83% of them seen just once. V gene TRBV18 combines with J gene TRBJ1-5; 7 nucleotides match TRBD1. This receptor was obtained from a human donor in a cohort sampled during active COVID-19. The sequenced material came from peripheral blood. The CDR3 coding sequence is TGTGCCAGCTCACCTTCGACAGGGAGAAATCAGCCCCAGCATTTT. Translated, it gives CASSPSTGRNQPQHF.